The 3 T cell receptor beta chains reported below all come from one sample, sequenced in a study of T cells in Graves' hyperthyroidism and ophthalmopathy. From RNA transcripts, TCR beta CDR3 regions were amplified. The TCR CDR3 was amplified in a first-round RT-PCR using the HTBI primer set. TCRdb independently ran MiXCR on the multiplex PCR reads; one entry per CDR3 protein. The sample has some 510,000 distinct CDR3 sequences, more than 20% seen once. Sample: blood. These receptors were obtained from a man aged 18 to 29 with Graves' hyperthyroidism.

This clonotype was observed many times. The chain links TRBV29-1 to TRBJ1-2; 9 nucleotides align to TRBD1. Looked up from germline, CDR1 is SQVTM and CDR2 is ANQGSEA. The V gene end was trimmed by 6 bases and the J gene end by 4 bases; junction bases not matched to a gene: 6. The CDR3 length is 13 residues. CDR3 coding DNA: TGCAGCGTGGCAACAGGGGGCAGCTATGGCTACACCTTC. Residues: CSVATGGSYGYTF.

This clonotype was observed at least ten times. The chain joins TRBV30 to TRBJ1-3; D call uncertain. The CDR3 has 15 residues. V dropped 2 bases and J dropped 0 bases, with 11 bases sitting between them. Germline V gene data show CDR1 as GTSNPN and CDR2 as SVGIG (reference sequence). The CDR3 loop reads CAWSKTPVSGNTIYF. The CDR3 DNA follows: TGTGCCTGGAGTAAGACACCTGTCTCTGGAAACACCATATATTTT.

This clonotype was detected many times. The chain couples TRBV2 to TRBJ2-5; 8 bases line up with TRBD2. The V segment lost 3 bases and the J segment 3 bases; nucleotides outside the gene matches: 9. The CDR3 is made up of 16 amino acids. Germline CDR1 reads SNHLY; CDR2 reads FYNNEI. The CDR3 nucleotides read TGTGCCAGCAGTGATAACTATTACGGGGGGGAAGAGACCCAGTACTTC. It is translated as CASSDNYYGGEETQYF.